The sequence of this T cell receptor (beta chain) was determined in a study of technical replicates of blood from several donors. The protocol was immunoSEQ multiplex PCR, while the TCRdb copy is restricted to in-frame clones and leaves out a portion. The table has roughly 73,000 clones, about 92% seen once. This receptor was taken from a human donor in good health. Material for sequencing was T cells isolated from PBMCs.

CDR3 loop: CASSQVRFSGSYEQYF. In nucleotides, the CDR3 is TGCGCCAGCAGCCAAGTTCGTTTTAGCGGGAGCTACGAGCAGTACTTC. The gene calls are TRBV4-1 and TRBJ2-7; TRBD2 matches 9 bases. Germline CDR1 is MGHRA and CDR2 is YSYEKL. After removal of 1 base from V and 3 bases from J, the junction contained 7 bases not matched to a gene. The CDR3 totals 16 residues.